This T cell receptor beta chain was sequenced for a study of blood T cell repertoires in COVID-19. Study-wide background: Sources were T cells, B-cell-depleted T cells, or PBMCs; the material itself was cDNA or gDNA.

The length of the CDR3 is 14 residues. Trimming cost V 4 bases and J 4 bases; bases outside gene matches: 4. From germline, CDR1 is SGHRS and CDR2 YFSETQ. Sequenced by immunoSEQ multiplex PCR; TCRdb stores in-frame clones only, minus some. The data hold some 130,000 clones, with over 85% observed a single time. The sample taken for sequencing was peripheral blood. The chain uses TRBV5-1 and TRBJ1-5; TRBD1 aligns across 8 bases. This TCR came from a man aged 50-59 years with active COVID-19. As DNA, the CDR3 is TGCGCCAGCAGCGTACAGGGGGGGAATCAGCCCCAGCATTTT. Translating gives CASSVQGGNQPQHF. Together with reference TRBV5-1 and TRBJ1-5, the CDR3 gives the full variable domain: KAGVTQTPRYLIKTRGQQVTLSCSPISGHRSVSWYQQTPGQGLQFLFEYFSETQRNKGNFPGRFSGRQFSNSRSEMNVSTLELGDSALYLCASSVQGGNQPQHFGDGTRLSIL.